This T cell receptor (beta chain) was found in a study of blood T cell repertoires in COVID-19. Looking at the study overall: Acute and convalescent COVID-19 specimens originated in the United States, Italy and Spain. The cDNA or gDNA used as material had been derived from T cells, B-cell-depleted T cells, or PBMCs.

Per the authors' pipeline: Amplification of reference gene primers was used by the study to estimate nucleated cell counts. The protocol was immunoSEQ multiplex PCR, while the TCRdb copy is restricted to in-frame clones and leaves out a portion. V, J and clone size were drawn from that table, and D and trimming were deduced from the DNA. Among around 37,000 clones listed, about nine tenths were seen once. This sequence was found in a woman older than 75 with acute or convalescent COVID-19. The sample consisted of peripheral blood.

CDR3 nucleotides: TGTGCCAGCAGCCAAGGAGTCCCGGGGGGTCGGCAGTTCTTC. Protein product: CASSQGVPGGRQFF. This chain connects TRBV3-1 (or the pseudogene TRBV3-2) to TRBJ2-1, with TRBD2 identical over 7 bases. Germline loops: CDR1 LGHDT, CDR2 YNNKEL (reference sequence). With V trimmed by 1 base and J by 12 bases, 9 bases remained unmatched. This CDR3 contains 14 residues.